The 30 T cell receptor beta chains in this list originate from one sample, sequenced in a study of blood T cell repertoires in COVID-19. The method was immunoSEQ multiplex PCR; TCRdb's version includes in-frame clones alone and lacks a portion of them. The sample carries around 100,000 clones, around nine tenths recorded once. The sequenced material came from peripheral blood. The source of these receptors is a woman aged 45-65 years with COVID-19, enrolled during active disease.

The chain employs TRBV10-1 and TRBJ1-6; 7 bases line up with TRBD1. Germline V gene lookup returns CDR1 WNHNN and CDR2 SYGVQD (reference sequence). The CDR3 totals 17 residues. J was trimmed by 10 bases and V by 3 bases; bases with no gene match: 15. CDR3 bases: TGCGCCAGCAGTGATGGTGGCAGGGGGTTTTTGGACTCACCCCTCCACTTT. Translation: CASSDGGRGFLDSPLHF.

This rearrangement joins TRBV4-1 to TRBJ2-3, with 14 positions matching TRBD2. The trim removed 4 bases at V and 1 base at J, leaving 13 bases unmatched. This CDR3 is 20 amino acids long. The V gene's germline CDR1 is MGHRA and CDR2 YSYEKL. Here the CDR3 reads CASSRSVTSGGALGTDTQYF. In DNA form, the CDR3 reads TGCGCCAGCAGCCGTTCCGTGACTAGCGGGGGGGCCCTCGGCACAGATACGCAGTATTTT.

A single count supports this clone. This chain uses TRBV9 with TRBJ1-2, with 8 bases lining up with TRBD1. Trimming took 3 bases from V and 7 from J; bases not matched to a gene: 11. CDR1 is SGDLS and CDR2 is YYNGEE in the germline V gene. The CDR3 consists of 15 residues. DNA for the CDR3: TGTGCCAGCAGCGAGACCCTGACAGGGGCGGGTGGCTACACCTTC. Translation: CASSETLTGAGGYTF.

V and J are TRBV9 and TRBJ2-5; 11 bases align to TRBD2. The germline V gene has CDR1 SGDLS and CDR2 YYNGEE. Trimming took 0 bases from V and 1 from J; bases not matched to a gene: 8. This CDR3 region has 18 residues. The CDR3 protein is CASSVGASGGPFQETQYF. Here the CDR3 DNA reads TGTGCCAGCAGCGTAGGAGCTAGCGGGGGGCCCTTCCAAGAGACCCAGTACTTC.

CDR3 DNA sequence: TGTGCCATCAGTCAGGGCTTCTCTGGAAACACCATATATTTT. Amino acid sequence: CAISQGFSGNTIYF. This chain connects TRBV10-3 to TRBJ1-3, with D perhaps matching TRBD1 (5 bases). CDR1 ENHRY and CDR2 SYGVKD come from the germline V gene. The CDR3 sequence is 14 residues long. Trimming shortened V by 5 bases and J by 0 bases, and 8 bases separated the two germline ends.

The chain links TRBV2 to TRBJ2-5; TRBD1 matches 12 bases. The V segment lost 4 bases and the J segment 4 bases; nucleotides outside the gene matches: 4. CDR3 length: 15 amino acids. The V gene's germline CDR1 is SNHLY and CDR2 FYNNEI. CDR3 DNA: TGTGCCAGCAGTGGGGGACAGGGGGCCGGAGAGACCCAGTACTTC. As protein: CASSGGQGAGETQYF.

The chain is built from TRBV19 and TRBJ1-1; TRBD1 is a possible D gene (5 bases). The germline V and J ends were trimmed by 7 bases and 4 bases, with 19 bases remaining between them. Germline V gives CDR1 LNHDA, CDR2 SQIVND (reference sequence). This CDR3 contains 15 residues. The CDR3 reads CASTLGQGRTTEAFF. In DNA form, the CDR3 reads TGTGCCAGTACTCTCGGGCAGGGAAGAACCACTGAAGCTTTCTTT.

This sequence joins TRBV12-5 and TRBJ2-2, with 8 bases that match TRBD1. J gave up 0 bases and V 3 bases, and 12 bases lay outside the gene matches. Germline V gene lookup returns CDR1 LGHNT and CDR2 FRNRAP. CDR3 length: 19 amino acids. Here the CDR3 DNA reads TGTGCTAGTGGTTTCATCCCGGGGACAGGAATGGCGAACACCGGGGAGCTGTTTTTT. Amino acid sequence: CASGFIPGTGMANTGELFF.

This chain links TRBV28 with TRBJ1-2; D is undetermined. V gave up 2 bases and J gave up 4 bases, with 11 bases separating them. The CDR3 sequence is 14 residues long. The germline CDR1 and CDR2 sequences are MDHEN and SYDVKM. The CDR3 loop reads CASSLERVVYGYTF. CDR3 bases: TGTGCCAGCAGTTTAGAACGGGTCGTCTATGGCTACACCTTC.

For the CDR3, the DNA is TGTGCCAGCAGCCGCTTAGGGGGGGACTACACCTTC. This translates into CASSRLGGDYTF. This chain joins TRBV9 and TRBJ1-2; D is possibly TRBD1 (6 bases). The V end lost 4 bases, the J end lost 10 bases, and 14 bases lay between the germline ends. In germline, CDR1 is SGDLS, CDR2 YYNGEE. This CDR3 is 12 amino acids long.

V usage is TRBV11-3 and J usage is TRBJ2-5; TRBD1 agrees at 8 bases. Germline V gene lookup returns CDR1 SGHNT and CDR2 YENEEA. The CDR3 sequence is 15 residues long. V trimming: 3 bases; J trimming: 7 bases; junction bases outside the gene matches: 10. DNA of the CDR3: TGTGCCAGCAGCTTTTCTCTCGGACAGGGAGGGACCCAGTACTTC. This codes for CASSFSLGQGGTQYF.

This chain links TRBV5-6 with TRBJ1-2; 9 bases line up with TRBD1. The CDR3 sequence is 14 residues long. The germline gives CDR1 SGHDT, CDR2 YYEEEE. Losses at the gene ends were 4 bases for V and 4 bases for J; bases not matched to a gene: 5. The CDR3 sequence: CASSQDRGSYGYTF. For the CDR3, the DNA is TGTGCCAGCAGCCAGGACAGGGGATCCTATGGCTACACCTTC.

This clone came up once. The chain uses TRBV19 and TRBJ2-3; 9 nucleotides match TRBD1. Germline loops: CDR1 LNHDA, CDR2 SQIVND (reference sequence). There are 15 residues in the CDR3. With V trimmed by 8 bases and J by 2 bases, 8 bases remained unmatched. This CDR3 reads CASDQDRGSTDTQYF. The DNA for the CDR3 is TGTGCCAGTGACCAGGACAGGGGCTCCACAGATACGCAGTATTTT.

This CDR3 is CASSEGRIGQPQHF. CDR3 nucleotides: TGTGCCAGCAGTGAGGGCAGGATAGGTCAGCCCCAGCATTTT. The chain carries TRBV2 and TRBJ1-5; the D is unclear. This CDR3 has 14 residues. V lost 3 bases, J lost 6 bases, and 12 bases lay in between. Germline CDR1 reads SNHLY; CDR2 reads FYNNEI. The full variable domain, rest sourced from reference TRBV2 and TRBJ1-5, is EPEVTQTPSHQVTQMGQEVILRCVPISNHLYFYWYRQILGQKVEFLVSFYNNEISEKSEIFDDQFSVERPDGSNFTLKIRSTKLEDSAMYFCASSEGRIGQPQHFGDGTRLSIL.

The chain is built from TRBV5-1 and TRBJ1-2; D is undetermined. In germline, CDR1 is SGHRS, CDR2 YFSETQ. The V and J ends lost 7 bases and 0 bases respectively, with 13 bases between them. The CDR3 consists of 14 residues. The CDR3 nucleotides are TGCGCCAGCGGGGAGGCTATAGCTAACTATGGCTACACCTTC. Translated: CASGEAIANYGYTF.

This chain connects TRBV5-1 to TRBJ1-1; 7 nucleotides align to TRBD1. This CDR3 contains 14 residues. Germline CDR1 and CDR2: SGHRS and YFSETQ. V shed 0 bases and J 8 bases; nucleotides not matched to a gene: 7. CDR3 in DNA: TGCGCCAGCAGCTTGGGAGGACAGACAGGGGAAGCTTTCTTT. Amino acid sequence: CASSLGGQTGEAFF.

The chain is built from TRBV19 and TRBJ1-3; 10 positions match TRBD1. Germline V gene sequence: CDR1 LNHDA, CDR2 SQIVND (reference sequence). V was clipped by 5 bases and J by 4 bases; unmatched bases: 8. CDR3 length: 16 residues. DNA for the CDR3: TGTGCCAGTAGTCTCGCCGGGACAGGGGCCGGAAACACCATATATTTT. It yields the protein CASSLAGTGAGNTIYF.

The chain recombines TRBV19 with TRBJ1-2, with 8 bases matching TRBD1. Germline CDR1 LNHDA, CDR2 SQIVND (reference sequence). The length of the CDR3 is 14 residues. The V segment lost 5 bases and the J segment 3 bases; nucleotides outside the gene matches: 5. The CDR3 DNA reads TGTGCCAGTAGTGACAGGGGTGATGACTATGGCTACACCTTC. Residues: CASSDRGDDYGYTF.

V usage is TRBV6-2 or TRBV6-3 and J usage is TRBJ2-2, with TRBD2 matching over 8 bases. CDR3 length: 17 amino acids. The V gene end was trimmed by 2 bases and the J gene end by 2 bases; junction bases not matched to a gene: 7. Germline CDR1 and CDR2: MNHEY and SVGEGT. The chain's CDR3 is CASSYVLAGYNTGELFF. CDR3 coding DNA: TGTGCCAGCAGTTACGTCCTAGCGGGCTATAACACCGGGGAGCTGTTTTTT.

This chain uses TRBV4-1 with TRBJ1-2; 9 bases agree with TRBD1. CDR1 MGHRA and CDR2 YSYEKL come from the germline V gene. The CDR3 totals 15 residues. V shed 4 bases, J shed 3 bases, and the junction held 6 bases outside the gene matches. The CDR3 is CASSPQQGADYGYTF. The CDR3 region has the DNA TGCGCCAGCAGCCCCCAACAGGGGGCAGACTATGGCTACACCTTC.

This chain connects TRBV7-9 to TRBJ2-7; TRBD2 matches 10 bases. Germline V gene sequence: CDR1 SEHNR, CDR2 FQNEAQ (reference sequence). V lost 1 base, J lost 0 bases, and 6 bases stayed unmatched. CDR3 length: 17 residues. The CDR3 coding sequence is TGTGCCAGCAGCTTAGTGACTAGCGGGCTGATCTCCTACGAGCAGTACTTC. Translating gives CASSLVTSGLISYEQYF.

This clone was found once. The J gene is TRBJ1-5, the V gene TRBV12-5; 7 bases map to TRBD1. V lost 3 bases, J lost 1 base, and 18 bases stayed unmatched. There are 20 residues in the CDR3. Germline assignment: CDR1 LGHNT and CDR2 FRNRAP. As DNA, the CDR3 is TGTGCTAGTGGTTTAACCCCGGGTAGACAGACAGGGTTGAGCAATCAGCCCCAGCATTTT. Its protein is CASGLTPGRQTGLSNQPQHF.

The chain employs TRBV30 and TRBJ1-1; TRBD1 matches 7 bases. Germline CDR1 and CDR2: GTSNPN and SVGIG (reference sequence). V was pared by 5 bases and J by 2 bases, with 2 bases of the junction left unmatched. This CDR3 has 12 amino acids. The CDR3 spells CAWDRDNTEAFF. Written as DNA, the CDR3 is TGTGCCTGGGACAGGGACAACACTGAAGCTTTCTTT.

The chain links TRBV21-1 to TRBJ1-2. TRBV21-1 is a known pseudogene. This CDR3 contains 15 residues. In nucleotides, the CDR3 is TGTGCCAGCAGCAAAGCGGCAGACTGCGACTATGGCTACACCTTC. It encodes CASSKAADCDYGYTF.

The rearrangement uses TRBV5-1 and TRBJ2-6; D call uncertain. Germline CDR1 reads SGHRS; CDR2 reads YFSETQ. Deletions cut 5 bases from V and 1 base from J, with 4 bases between. The CDR3 spans 13 residues. CDR3 protein: CASRSSGANVLTF. Here the CDR3 DNA reads TGCGCCAGCAGGAGTTCTGGGGCCAACGTCCTGACTTTC.

The chain couples TRBV12-5 to TRBJ2-2; D is uncertain. Germline V lookup: CDR1 LGHNT, CDR2 FRNRAP. V lost 0 bases and J lost 3, with 5 bases in between. This CDR3 is 14 amino acids long. DNA of the CDR3: TGTGCTAGTGGTTTGGTACTTTACACCGGGGAGCTGTTTTTT. The encoded protein is CASGLVLYTGELFF. Full variable domain (missing parts from reference TRBV12-5 and TRBJ2-2): DARVTQTPRHKVTEMGQEVTMRCQPILGHNTVFWYRQTMMQGLELLAYFRNRAPLDDSGMPKDRFSAEMPDATLATLKIQPSEPRDSAVYFCASGLVLYTGELFFGEGSRLTVL.

Regarding this clone: Other DNA sequences of this sample code for an identical CDR3. The chain combines TRBV9 with TRBJ1-2, with D perhaps TRBD1 (6 bases). The germline V gene has CDR1 SGDLS and CDR2 YYNGEE. The length of the CDR3 is 15 residues. Between the trimmed V and J ends, which lost 0 bases and 4 bases, there was a span of 13 bases. The CDR3 nucleotides are TGTGCCAGCAGCGTAGAACAGGGCGGGAGCTATGGCTACACCTTC. This codes for CASSVEQGGSYGYTF.

This clone appeared a single time. The chain is built from TRBV12-3 or TRBV12-4 and TRBJ2-7; perhaps TRBD1 as D (5 bases). The CDR3 spans 13 residues. V dropped 1 base and J dropped 6 bases, with 10 bases sitting between them. The CDR3 reads CASSLGRVSEQYV. In DNA, the CDR3 is TGTGCCAGCAGTTTAGGCAGGGTAAGCGAGCAGTACGTC.

This sequence joins TRBV5-6 and TRBJ2-7, with 7 bases lining up with TRBD2. Per germline, CDR1 SGHDT and CDR2 YYEEEE. The CDR3 consists of 12 residues. V gave up 2 bases and J gave up 6 bases; unmatched junction bases: 2. The CDR3 DNA follows: TGTGCCAGCAGCTTTACGGGAGGCGAGCAGTACTTC. It translates to CASSFTGGEQYF.

The chain uses TRBV5-4 and TRBJ2-3, with 11 bases matching TRBD2. Germline loops: CDR1 SGHNT, CDR2 YYREEE (reference sequence). The CDR3 runs to 14 residues. The junction had 2 bases not matched to a gene; V was cut back by 3 bases and J by 5 bases. CDR3 nucleotide sequence: TGTGCCAGCAGCTCCGGACTAGCGGGAGATACGCAGTATTTT. It yields the protein CASSSGLAGDTQYF.